The rows below give T cell receptor beta chains drawn from one sample of a study of blood T cell repertoires in COVID-19. Here immunoSEQ multiplex PCR was the method, and the copy in TCRdb shows in-frame clones only, minus some. Of 150,000 to 200,000 clones listed, around 82% are singletons. Sequenced sample: peripheral blood. Every receptor here comes from a human donor with acute or convalescent COVID-19. The donor label of this sample is uncertain. Each CDR3 is given with its conserved first and last residue. A D gene is named only where the DNA matches it firmly. Rows give clone size only sometimes, using once, few, many, or a class for an expanded clone.

size: NA
D: NA
V: TRBV19
J: TRBJ1-2
length: 16
CDR3: CASSIVLRASNYGYTF
DNA: TGTGCCAGTAGTATAGTCCTCAGGGCCTCTAACTATGGCTACACCTTC

size: NA
D: TRBD1
V: TRBV18
J: TRBJ2-6
length: 15
CDR3: CASSPKDRVPNVLTF
DNA: TGTGCCAGCTCACCGAAGGACAGGGTCCCCAACGTCCTGACTTTC

size: NA
D: TRBD1
V: TRBV9
J: TRBJ2-7
length: 17
CDR3: CASSPSGLRDRAYEQYF
DNA: TGTGCCAGCAGCCCTAGTGGTTTGAGGGACAGAGCCTACGAGCAGTACTTC

size: NA
D: TRBD1
V: TRBV13
J: TRBJ2-3
length: 15
CDR3: CASSAGTGGRDTQYF
DNA: TGTGCCAGCAGCGCAGGGACAGGGGGCCGTGATACGCAGTATTTT

size: NA
D: TRBD2
V: TRBV30
J: TRBJ2-3
length: 14
CDR3: CAWGLAGGTDTQYF
DNA: TGTGCCTGGGGACTAGCGGGGGGGACAGATACGCAGTATTTT

size: NA
D: TRBD1
V: TRBV28
J: TRBJ2-1
length: 15
CDR3: CASSLGTGGRNEQFF
DNA: TGTGCCAGCAGTTTAGGCACAGGGGGCAGGAATGAGCAGTTCTTC

size: NA
D: NA
V: TRBV2
J: TRBJ2-7
length: 14
CDR3: CASRPLDPAYEQYF
DNA: TGTGCCAGCAGACCCCTAGACCCAGCCTACGAGCAGTACTTC

size: NA
D: TRBD2
V: TRBV5-1
J: TRBJ2-2
length: 15
CDR3: CARSPPGGVTGELFF
DNA: TGCGCCCGCAGCCCGCCGGGGGGGGTGACCGGGGAGCTGTTTTTT

size: NA
D: NA
V: TRBV30
J: TRBJ2-1
length: 15
CDR3: CAWTLGSSSYNEQFF
DNA: TGTGCCTGGACCCTTGGGAGTTCATCCTACAATGAGCAGTTCTTC

size: once
D: NA
V: TRBV5-6
J: TRBJ2-6
length: 18
CDR3: CASSGKGTRPSGANVLTF
DNA: TGTGCCAGCAGCGGAAAGGGGACTCGCCCCTCTGGGGCCAACGTCCTGACTTTC

size: NA
D: NA
V: TRBV14
J: TRBJ2-2
length: 19
CDR3: CASGERAISWAPNTGELFF
DNA: TGTGCCAGCGGGGAGAGGGCCATCTCCTGGGCCCCGAACACCGGGGAGCTGTTTTTT

size: NA
D: TRBD1
V: TRBV18
J: TRBJ1-1
length: 16
CDR3: CASSPRGRGLDTEAFF
DNA: TGTGCCAGCTCACCACGAGGCAGGGGGTTGGACACTGAAGCTTTCTTT

size: few
D: NA
V: TRBV11-2
J: TRBJ2-1
length: 15
CDR3: CASSAGSYRSNEQFF
DNA: TGTGCCAGCAGCGCGGGATCCTACCGGTCCAATGAGCAGTTCTTC

size: NA
D: NA
V: TRBV19
J: TRBJ2-1
length: 15
CDR3: CASSNQGLNANEQFF
DNA: TGTGCCAGTAGTAACCAGGGTTTAAATGCTAATGAGCAGTTCTTC

size: NA
D: NA
V: TRBV2
J: TRBJ1-2
length: 15
CDR3: CASSGDGGPDYGYTF
DNA: TGTGCCAGCAGTGGGGACGGGGGGCCCGACTATGGCTACACCTTC

size: NA
D: NA
V: TRBV27
J: TRBJ1-6
length: 18
CDR3: CASSSPRQGNLYNSPLHF
DNA: TGTGCCAGCAGTTCGCCCCGGCAGGGCAACCTCTATAATTCACCCCTCCACTTT

size: NA
D: TRBD2
V: TRBV4-1
J: TRBJ2-3
length: 21
CDR3: CASSQEVGLAGAPGSTDTQYF
DNA: TGCGCCAGCAGCCAAGAGGTGGGACTAGCGGGAGCCCCGGGGAGCACAGATACGCAGTATTTT

size: NA
D: NA
V: TRBV18
J: TRBJ2-7
length: 14
CDR3: CASSPDPSAYEQYF
DNA: TGTGCCAGCTCACCGGACCCTAGCGCCTACGAGCAGTACTTC

size: NA
D: TRBD1
V: TRBV7-3
J: TRBJ2-1
length: 18
CDR3: CASSPTPQGPGGYNEQFF
DNA: TGTGCCAGCAGCCCAACCCCACAGGGGCCGGGTGGCTACAATGAGCAGTTCTTC

size: NA
D: TRBD1
V: TRBV7-9
J: TRBJ1-3
length: 16
CDR3: CASSLGGQAFWDTIYF
DNA: TGTGCCAGCAGCTTAGGGGGACAGGCGTTCTGGGACACCATATATTTT

size: NA
D: NA
V: TRBV28
J: TRBJ2-3
length: 16
CDR3: CASRADKSGGTDTQYF
DNA: TGTGCCAGCAGGGCGGATAAGTCCGGCGGGACAGATACGCAGTATTTT

size: NA
D: TRBD1
V: TRBV18
J: TRBJ1-3
length: 16
CDR3: CASSLPGGKTGNTIYF
DNA: TGTGCCAGCTCACTTCCAGGGGGCAAAACTGGAAACACCATATATTTT

size: NA
D: TRBD1
V: TRBV6-1
J: TRBJ1-2
length: 15
CDR3: CASSESRQGARGYTF
DNA: TGTGCCAGCAGTGAATCCCGACAGGGGGCGAGGGGCTACACCTTC

size: NA
D: NA
V: TRBV19
J: TRBJ1-5
length: 13
CDR3: CASSPGGNQPQHF
DNA: TGTGCCAGTAGCCCAGGGGGCAATCAGCCCCAGCATTTT

size: NA
D: TRBD1
V: TRBV6-5
J: TRBJ2-5
length: 13
CDR3: CASSGTGRETQYF
DNA: TGTGCCAGCAGCGGGACAGGGCGAGAGACCCAGTACTTC

size: NA
D: TRBD2
V: TRBV5-5
J: TRBJ2-7
length: 15
CDR3: CASSWGGTGGYEQYF
DNA: TGTGCCAGCAGCTGGGGTGGAACGGGAGGCTACGAGCAGTACTTC

size: NA
D: TRBD2
V: TRBV15
J: TRBJ2-7
length: 15
CDR3: CATSRRTSGLYEQYF
DNA: TGTGCCACCAGCAGAAGGACTAGCGGACTCTACGAGCAGTACTTC

size: NA
D: TRBD2
V: TRBV30
J: TRBJ2-5
length: 15
CDR3: CAWSAGLAAQETQYF
DNA: TGTGCCTGGAGTGCCGGACTAGCGGCTCAAGAGACCCAGTACTTC

size: NA
D: NA
V: TRBV28
J: TRBJ2-1
length: 15
CDR3: CASSLYGLRVNEQFF
DNA: TGTGCCAGCAGTTTATACGGGTTACGGGTGAATGAGCAGTTCTTC

size: NA
D: TRBD1
V: TRBV6-1
J: TRBJ1-2
length: 14
CDR3: CASSEADRVFGYTF
DNA: TGTGCCAGCAGTGAAGCCGACAGGGTATTTGGCTACACCTTC

size: NA
D: NA
V: TRBV19
J: TRBJ2-3
length: 18
CDR3: CASSMKSSYNSFTDTQYF
DNA: TGTGCCAGTAGTATGAAGAGTAGCTACAACTCATTCACAGATACGCAGTATTTT

size: NA
D: TRBD2
V: TRBV5-1
J: TRBJ2-3
length: 15
CDR3: CASSRTSGGTDTQYF
DNA: TGCGCCAGCAGCAGGACTAGCGGGGGCACAGATACGCAGTATTTT

size: NA
D: NA
V: TRBV6-5
J: TRBJ2-7
length: 16
CDR3: CASSLERAGSIYEQYF
DNA: TGTGCCAGCAGTTTAGAGCGGGCGGGGTCGATCTACGAGCAGTACTTC

size: NA
D: NA
V: TRBV6-1
J: TRBJ2-7
length: 15
CDR3: CASSEASVRGYEQYF
DNA: TGTGCCAGCAGTGAAGCAAGCGTCAGGGGCTACGAGCAGTACTTC

size: NA
D: NA
V: TRBV7-3
J: TRBJ2-1
length: 14
CDR3: CASTLEGGYNEQFF
DNA: TGTGCCAGCACCCTAGAGGGGGGGTACAATGAGCAGTTCTTC

size: NA
D: NA
V: TRBV2
J: TRBJ2-2
length: 14
CDR3: CASREEVNTGELFF
DNA: TGTGCCAGCAGGGAGGAGGTAAACACCGGGGAGCTGTTTTTT

size: NA
D: TRBD2
V: TRBV19
J: TRBJ2-2
length: 15
CDR3: CASSSWEGRTGELFF
DNA: TGTGCCAGTAGTTCGTGGGAGGGTAGGACCGGGGAGCTGTTTTTT

size: few
D: NA
V: TRBV7-2
J: TRBJ1-6
length: 12
CDR3: CASSPYNSPLHF
DNA: TGTGCCAGCAGCCCATATAATTCACCCCTCCACTTT

size: NA
D: TRBD1
V: TRBV6-5
J: TRBJ1-1
length: 13
CDR3: CASTNRGDTEAFF
DNA: TGTGCCAGCACCAACAGGGGGGACACTGAAGCTTTCTTT

size: NA
D: TRBD2
V: TRBV28
J: TRBJ2-7
length: 16
CDR3: CASIRPGAGGAYEQYF
DNA: TGTGCCAGCATTCGCCCCGGAGCGGGAGGGGCCTACGAGCAGTACTTC

size: NA
D: TRBD1
V: TRBV19
J: TRBJ1-4
length: 15
CDR3: CASSTGQGGTEKLFF
DNA: TGTGCCAGTAGTACCGGACAGGGAGGGACTGAAAAACTGTTTTTT

size: NA
D: NA
V: TRBV3-1/TRBV3-2
J: TRBJ1-1
length: 13
CDR3: CASSQARDTEAFF
DNA: TGTGCCAGCAGCCAAGCCAGGGACACTGAAGCTTTCTTT

size: NA
D: NA
V: TRBV29-1
J: TRBJ1-1
length: 10
CDR3: CSVATVQAFF
DNA: TGCAGCGTTGCGACAGTACAAGCTTTCTTT

size: NA
D: TRBD1
V: TRBV6-6
J: TRBJ1-5
length: 15
CDR3: CATALDRGHNQPQHF
DNA: TGTGCCACCGCTTTAGACAGGGGGCATAATCAGCCCCAGCATTTT

size: NA
D: TRBD1
V: TRBV30
J: TRBJ2-7
length: 15
CDR3: CAWSGDRGYSYEQYF
DNA: TGTGCCTGGAGTGGGGACAGGGGTTACTCCTACGAGCAGTACTTC